One sample yielded the 4 T cell receptor beta chains listed below, sequenced in a study of blood T cell repertoires in COVID-19. Sequencing was performed with immunoSEQ multiplex PCR; in TCRdb, only in-frame clones are kept and a portion is missing. The repertoire includes some 220,000 clones, approximately 87% of them detected once, and 3.1% sits in the top ten. Source material: PBMCs or T cells enriched from blood (not recorded which). Receptors originate from a woman aged 45 to 65 in a cohort exposed to, infected with or recovered from COVID-19 (not recorded which).

The rearrangement links TRBV5-1 to TRBJ1-2; TRBD1 agrees at 8 bases. With V trimmed by 5 bases and J by 7 bases, 10 bases remained unmatched. This CDR3 has 14 amino acids. The germline V gene encodes CDR1 SGHRS and CDR2 YFSETQ. CDR3 sequence: CASSPETGDIGYTF. The CDR3 DNA is TGCGCCAGCAGTCCCGAGACAGGGGACATTGGCTACACCTTC. The full variable domain, its missing parts supplied by reference TRBV5-1 and TRBJ1-2, is KAGVTQTPRYLIKTRGQQVTLSCSPISGHRSVSWYQQTPGQGLQFLFEYFSETQRNKGNFPGRFSGRQFSNSRSEMNVSTLELGDSALYLCASSPETGDIGYTFGSGTRLTVV.

The chain has TRBV24-1 and TRBJ1-2, with 9 nucleotides matching TRBD1. The CDR3 spans 23 residues. V was pared by 8 bases and J by 4 bases, with 34 bases of the junction left unmatched. Germline CDR1 is KGHDR and CDR2 is SFDVKD. CDR3 nucleotide sequence: TGTGCCACCACCGATTTTGGCCCAAAATCCGGGACAGGGAGGGGAGAAATCATCTATGGCTACACCTTC. It codes for CATTDFGPKSGTGRGEIIYGYTF.

This chain connects TRBV9 to TRBJ2-1, with a possible D match to TRBD2 (5 bases). V lost 2 bases to trimming and J lost 8 bases, with 20 bases between them. The V gene's germline CDR1 is SGDLS and CDR2 YYNGEE. The CDR3 is 16 amino acids. The CDR3 nucleotides read TGTGCCAGCAGCGTTTTCGGACTCGCCATGTCATATGAGCAGTTCTTC. Protein: CASSVFGLAMSYEQFF.

The CDR3 loop is CASSRPPSLNSPLHF. The CDR3 DNA sequence: TGTGCCAGCAGCCGTCCACCCTCTCTAAATTCACCCCTCCACTTT. The V call is TRBV7-2, the J call TRBJ1-6; D gene ambiguous. This CDR3 contains 15 residues. V was cut by 5 bases and J by 7 bases, with 15 bases left in between. Germline V gene sequence: CDR1 SGHTA, CDR2 FQGNSA.